One and the same sample provided the 13 T cell receptor beta chains below, sequenced in a study of CD8 T cells in ankylosing spondylitis. From the 5' RACE reads, TCRdb called clonotypes with MiXCR, one entry per CDR3 protein. The sample records 150,000 to 200,000 distinct CDR3 sequences, about 18% being singletons. Material: blood, either unsorted or a sorted T cell fraction (not recorded which). Every receptor here comes from a male donor aged 5-30 years with ankylosing spondylitis or in good health (not recorded which).

This clonotype was observed many times. This chain connects TRBV20-1 to TRBJ1-2; TRBD1 matches at 7 bases. The CDR3 extends over 12 amino acids. After removal of 6 bases from V and 4 bases from J, the junction contained 5 bases not matched to a gene. CDR1 and CDR2 from the germline V gene are DFQATT and SNEGSKA (reference sequence). Here the CDR3 reads CSAPDRAYGYTF. The DNA for the CDR3 is TGCAGTGCCCCTGACAGGGCCTATGGCTACACCTTC.

The rearrangement uses TRBV30 and TRBJ2-3; perhaps TRBD2 as D (6 bases). CDR3 length equals 13 residues. CDR1 and CDR2 from the germline V gene are GTSNPN and SVGIG (reference sequence). With 3 bases removed from V and 3 bases from J, the gap between germline ends came to 10 bases. CDR3 in amino acids: CAWSSSATDTQYF. Written as DNA, the CDR3 is TGTGCCTGGAGCTCTAGCGCAACAGATACGCAGTATTTT.

The chain combines TRBV10-3 with TRBJ2-1, with D unresolved. The V gene lost 6 bases and the J gene lost 6 bases, with 9 bases spanning the gap. The CDR3 is made up of 12 amino acids. Germline V gene lookup returns CDR1 ENHRY and CDR2 SYGVKD. CDR3 nucleotides: TGTGCCATCAGCTCTGCTGGCAATGAGCAGTTCTTC. This gives the protein CAISSAGNEQFF.

This clonotype has at least ten counts. The CDR3 DNA follows: TGTGCCAGCTTGGCGGTCCCGAACGCCCCCGAGCAGTACTTC. As protein: CASLAVPNAPEQYF. V is TRBV6-5 and J is TRBJ2-7; no clear D. Germline values: CDR1 MNHEY, CDR2 SVGAGI. Trimming shortened V by 8 bases and J by 6 bases, and 20 bases separated the two germline ends. This CDR3 comprises 14 residues.

This clonotype was observed many times. This chain uses TRBV7-9 with TRBJ2-5; D ambiguous. The V end lost 3 bases, the J end lost 1 base, and 12 bases lay between the germline ends. The CDR3 runs to 15 residues. Germline CDR1 reads SEHNR; CDR2 reads FQNEAQ (reference sequence). CDR3: CASSLHLGGQETQYF. The CDR3, as DNA: TGTGCCAGCAGCTTGCATCTCGGCGGCCAAGAGACCCAGTACTTC. Together with reference TRBV7-9 and TRBJ2-5, the CDR3 gives the full variable domain: DTGVSQNPRHKITKRGQNVTFRCDPISEHNRLYWYRQTLGQGPEFLTYFQNEAQLEKSRLLSDRFSAERPKGSFSTLEIQRTEQGDSAMYLCASSLHLGGQETQYFGPGTRLLVL.

The chain employs TRBV27 and TRBJ2-7, with 7 bases aligning to TRBD1. CDR1 and CDR2 (germline): MNHEY, SMNVEV (reference sequence). V lost 6 bases to trimming and J lost 0 bases; unmatched junction nucleotides: 8. The CDR3 is made up of 15 amino acids. CDR3 sequence (DNA): TGTGCCAGCAGCCGGGACAGCGCCGTCTCCTACGAGCAGTACTTC. Residues: CASSRDSAVSYEQYF.

This clonotype was recorded at least ten times. The chain uses TRBV29-1 and TRBJ2-1; no reliable D call. V lost 4 bases, J lost 0 bases, and 4 bases lay in between. The length of the CDR3 is 12 residues. The germline V gene encodes CDR1 SQVTM and CDR2 ANQGSEA. The CDR3 DNA follows: TGCAGCGTTGGGGTCTCCTACAATGAGCAGTTCTTC. This translates into CSVGVSYNEQFF.

At least ten counts were recorded for this clonotype. The chain carries TRBV14 and TRBJ2-1; either TRBD1 or TRBD2 may fit D (5 bases each). V dropped 5 bases and J dropped 3 bases, with 14 bases sitting between them. This CDR3 has 15 amino acids. Germline values: CDR1 SGHDN, CDR2 FVKESK. DNA for the CDR3: TGTGCCAGCAGCATCGGGACGGGGAGCTACAATGAGCAGTTCTTC. It encodes CASSIGTGSYNEQFF. The full variable domain, its missing parts supplied by reference TRBV14 and TRBJ2-1, is EAGVTQFPSHSVIEKGQTVTLRCDPISGHDNLYWYRRVMGKEIKFLLHFVKESKQDESGMPNNRFLAERTGGTYSTLKVQPAELEDSGVYFCASSIGTGSYNEQFFGPGTRLTVL.

This clonotype was observed many times. The CDR3 bases are TGTGCCATCAGTGGGGTCGCCTACGAGCAGTACTTC. It encodes CAISGVAYEQYF. The chain uses TRBV10-3 and TRBJ2-7; D call uncertain. The CDR3 runs to 12 residues. The germline V gene encodes CDR1 ENHRY and CDR2 SYGVKD. V lost 4 bases and J 2 bases, leaving 6 bases between the germline ends.

This clonotype appeared once. The chain has TRBV6-2 or TRBV6-3 and TRBJ2-7; the D is unclear. This CDR3 has 12 amino acids. The germline V gene encodes CDR1 MNHEY and CDR2 SVGEGT. Deletions cut 8 bases from V and 3 bases from J, with 11 bases between. The CDR3 reads CASFGNYYEQYF. The CDR3 DNA is TGTGCCAGCTTCGGTAACTACTACGAGCAGTACTTC.

In its sample, this clonotype was seen many times. This chain connects TRBV28 to TRBJ2-7; TRBD2 might be the D (5 bases). The CDR3 totals 17 residues. Germline CDR1 MDHEN, CDR2 SYDVKM. V was clipped by 1 base and J by 5 bases, with 21 bases between them. The CDR3 spells CASSLFFGETTLNEQYF. For the CDR3, the DNA is TGTGCCAGCAGTTTATTTTTTGGTGAGACTACTCTTAACGAGCAGTACTTC.

This clonotype has ten or more counts. The V and J genes are TRBV9 and TRBJ2-1, with D unresolved. Germline lookup yields CDR1 SGDLS and CDR2 YYNGEE. The V end lost 1 base, the J end lost 8 bases, and 16 bases lay between the germline ends. The length of the CDR3 is 15 residues. The CDR3 here is CASSVSSAQPHEQFF. CDR3 bases: TGTGCCAGCAGCGTATCCTCCGCTCAGCCACATGAGCAGTTCTTC. The full variable domain, completed using reference TRBV9 and TRBJ2-1, is DSGVTQTPKHLITATGQRVTLRCSPRSGDLSVYWYQQSLDQGLQFLIQYYNGEERAKGNILERFSAQQFPDLHSELNLSSLELGDSALYFCASSVSSAQPHEQFFGPGTRLTVL.

The rearrangement joins TRBV7-9 to TRBJ2-1; D may be TRBD1 or TRBD2 (5 bases each). CDR1 and CDR2 (germline): SEHNR, FQNEAQ (reference sequence). V lost 4 bases, J lost 10 bases, and 14 bases lay in between. This CDR3 contains 13 residues. This CDR3 reads CASSSFTGTEQFF. The CDR3 DNA sequence: TGTGCCAGCAGCTCCTTTACCGGGACCGAGCAGTTCTTC. Full variable domain (rest looked up from reference TRBV7-9 and TRBJ2-1): DTGVSQNPRHKITKRGQNVTFRCDPISEHNRLYWYRQTLGQGPEFLTYFQNEAQLEKSRLLSDRFSAERPKGSFSTLEIQRTEQGDSAMYLCASSSFTGTEQFFGPGTRLTVL.